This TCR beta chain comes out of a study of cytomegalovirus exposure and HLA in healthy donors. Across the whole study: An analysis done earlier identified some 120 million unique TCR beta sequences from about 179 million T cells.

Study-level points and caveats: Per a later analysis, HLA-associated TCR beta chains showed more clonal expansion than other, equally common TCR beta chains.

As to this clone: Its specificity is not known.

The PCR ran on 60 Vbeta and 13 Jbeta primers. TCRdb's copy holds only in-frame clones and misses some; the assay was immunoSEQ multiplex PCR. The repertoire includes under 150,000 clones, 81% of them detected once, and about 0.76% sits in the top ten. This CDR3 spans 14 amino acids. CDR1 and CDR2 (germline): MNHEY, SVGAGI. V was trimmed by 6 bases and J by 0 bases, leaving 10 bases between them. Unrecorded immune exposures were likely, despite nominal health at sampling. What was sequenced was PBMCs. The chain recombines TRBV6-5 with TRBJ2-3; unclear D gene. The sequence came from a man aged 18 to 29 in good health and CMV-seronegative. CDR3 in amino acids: CASRSGGSTDTQYF. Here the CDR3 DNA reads TGTGCCAGCAGGAGTGGCGGCAGCACAGATACGCAGTATTTT.